Included here is one T cell receptor (beta chain) sequence, with context. Its antigen is still unknown. No clone much larger than this one lies a single base away; base qualities are absent. The germline V and J ends show losses of 4 bases and 9 bases respectively, and no gene match explains 19 bases of the junction. From the cysteine up to the phenylalanine, the CDR3 has a length of 19 residues. Only the CDR3 DNA is retained, 57 bases long and in frame from the first base. The germline V gene encodes CDR1 MNHNS and CDR2 SASEGT. The collaborating institutions used their own protocols to collect whole blood in K2EDTA tubes. Collaborator samples were shipped for TCRbeta analysis as frozen whole blood, isolated PBMCs, or DNA extracted from either sample type. This entry comes from a study of blood T cell repertoires in COVID-19 (dated by TCRdb to about 2020). Background on the whole study: Samples from collaborators originated in the United States, Italy and Spain and spanned both the acute and convalescent phases of COVID-19. The sample metadata nearly always contained a de-identified subject ID, COVID-19 status, age in years and sex. The prospective study material was composed of cDNA or gDNA derived from T cells, B-cell-depleted T cells, or PBMCs. Subjects who had been exposed to COVID-19, were actively infected with it, or had recovered from it provided the deeply sampled blood TCRbeta repertoires that made up the dataset. The samples were drawn from two sources: the first 160 participants of the ongoing ImmuneRACE study, and 950 to 1,500 subjects contributed by 6 global collaborators. Where HLA class I and class II types were available, the types were taken from metadata supplied by the sample provider, not from assay-based typing. The repertoires were released in a freely available public database meant as a resource for research on the immune response to SARS-CoV-2.

TCRbeta CDR3 regions were amplified from genomic DNA by means of the immunoSEQ Assay, a bias-controlled multiplex PCR. The authors processed their data as follows. Nucleated cell counts per sample were estimated from amplification of reference gene primers within the assay. To quantify the absolute abundance of each unique TCRbeta CDR3 rearrangement, sequence reads were collapsed and filtered. Productive Simpson clonality was computed per sample as the square root of Simpson's diversity index over productive rearrangements. In its TCRdb copy, this immuneACCESS table keeps in-frame sequences only and misses some clones. Where compared with another copy, unresolved V genes explain less than half of these, and the others have no known cause. Clonal size and the V and J genes are those of that table, whereas D and trimming came from the DNA. This sample has about 49,000 clones in its table, and 75% to 85% of those were observed once. The top ten clones comprise about 2.9% of the sample.

Findings and caveats that apply to the study as a whole: The quantity of clinical and demographic metadata differed by source and by participant and was supplied without curation.

The source material was peripheral blood. The sequence derives from a woman aged 55-75 years with acute or convalescent COVID-19. The sequence links TRBV6-1 to TRBJ1-5; 12 central bases correspond to TRBD1. This receptor carries the CDR3 CASSATRGQGAFGERPQHF. Here is the DNA: TGTGCCAGCAGTGCAACTCGGGGACAGGGGGCATTTGGAGAGCGGCCCCAGCATTTT.